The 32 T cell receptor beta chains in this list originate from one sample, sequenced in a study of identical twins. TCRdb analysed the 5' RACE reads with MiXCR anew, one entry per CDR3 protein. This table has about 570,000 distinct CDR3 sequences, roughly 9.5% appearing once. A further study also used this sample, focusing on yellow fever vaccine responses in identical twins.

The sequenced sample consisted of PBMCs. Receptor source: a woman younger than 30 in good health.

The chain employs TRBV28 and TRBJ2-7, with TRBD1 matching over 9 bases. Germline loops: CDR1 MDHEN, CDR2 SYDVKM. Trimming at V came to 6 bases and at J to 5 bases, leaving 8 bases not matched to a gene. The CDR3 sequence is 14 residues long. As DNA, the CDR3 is TGTGCCAGCAGCCTCAGGACAGGGGCCAACGAGCAGTACTTC. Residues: CASSLRTGANEQYF. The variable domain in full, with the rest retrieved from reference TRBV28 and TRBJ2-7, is DVKVTQSSRYLVKRTGEKVFLECVQDMDHENMFWYRQDPGLGLRLIYFSYDVKMKEKGDIPEGYSVSREKKERFSLILESASTNQTSMYLCASSLRTGANEQYFGPGTRLTVT.

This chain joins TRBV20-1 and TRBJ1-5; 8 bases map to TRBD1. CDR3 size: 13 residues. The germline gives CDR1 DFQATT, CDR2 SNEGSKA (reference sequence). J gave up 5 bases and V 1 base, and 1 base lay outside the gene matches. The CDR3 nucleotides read TGCAGTGCTAGAGGACAGGGGCATCAGCCCCAGCATTTT. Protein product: CSARGQGHQPQHF.

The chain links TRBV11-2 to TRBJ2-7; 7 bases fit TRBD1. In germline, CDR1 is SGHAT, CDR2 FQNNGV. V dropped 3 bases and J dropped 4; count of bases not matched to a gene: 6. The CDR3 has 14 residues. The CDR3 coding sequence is TGTGCCAGCAGCTTTGAGGGGGCGCTTTACGAGCAGTACTTC. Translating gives CASSFEGALYEQYF. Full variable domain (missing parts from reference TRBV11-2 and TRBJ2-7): EAGVAQSPRYKIIEKRQSVAFWCNPISGHATLYWYQQILGQGPKLLIQFQNNGVVDDSQLPKDRFSAERLKGVDSTLKIQPAKLEDSAVYLCASSFEGALYEQYFGPGTRLTVT.

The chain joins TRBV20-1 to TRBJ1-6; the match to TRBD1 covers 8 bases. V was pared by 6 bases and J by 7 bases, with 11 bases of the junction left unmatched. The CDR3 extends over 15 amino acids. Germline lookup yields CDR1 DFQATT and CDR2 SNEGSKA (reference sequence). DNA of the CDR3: TGCAGTGCCGCAAACTGGACAGGGTACAATTCACCCCTCCACTTT. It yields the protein CSAANWTGYNSPLHF.

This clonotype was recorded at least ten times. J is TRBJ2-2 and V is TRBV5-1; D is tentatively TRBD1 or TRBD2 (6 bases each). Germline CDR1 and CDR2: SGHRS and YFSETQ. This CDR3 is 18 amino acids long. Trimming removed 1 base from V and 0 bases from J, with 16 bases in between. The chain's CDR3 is CASSLLRSGGPNTGELFF. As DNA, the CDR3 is TGCGCCAGCAGCTTGCTGAGGTCCGGGGGCCCGAACACCGGGGAGCTGTTTTTT. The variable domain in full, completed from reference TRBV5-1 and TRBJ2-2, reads KAGVTQTPRYLIKTRGQQVTLSCSPISGHRSVSWYQQTPGQGLQFLFEYFSETQRNKGNFPGRFSGRQFSNSRSEMNVSTLELGDSALYLCASSLLRSGGPNTGELFFGEGSRLTVL.

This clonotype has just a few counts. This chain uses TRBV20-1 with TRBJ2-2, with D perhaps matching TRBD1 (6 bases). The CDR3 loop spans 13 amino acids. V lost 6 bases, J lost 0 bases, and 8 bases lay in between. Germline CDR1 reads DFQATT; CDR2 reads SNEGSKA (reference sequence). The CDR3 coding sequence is TGCAGTGCCGACAGGCCGAACACCGGGGAGCTGTTTTTT. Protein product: CSADRPNTGELFF.

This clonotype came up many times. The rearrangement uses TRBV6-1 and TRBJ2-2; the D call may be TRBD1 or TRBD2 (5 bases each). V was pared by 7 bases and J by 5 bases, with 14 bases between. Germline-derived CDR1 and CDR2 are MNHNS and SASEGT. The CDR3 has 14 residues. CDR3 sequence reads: CASTFKGETGELFF. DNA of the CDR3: TGTGCCAGCACCTTCAAAGGGGAGACCGGGGAGCTGTTTTTT.

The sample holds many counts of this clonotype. CDR3 residues: CSARWLALGDEQFF. The CDR3 nucleotides read TGCAGTGCTAGATGGCTAGCGTTGGGGGATGAGCAGTTCTTC. The chain couples TRBV20-1 to TRBJ2-1, with D possibly being TRBD2 (6 bases). V lost 2 bases and J lost 8, with 16 bases in between. The germline CDR1 and CDR2 sequences are DFQATT and SNEGSKA (reference sequence). This CDR3 contains 14 residues.

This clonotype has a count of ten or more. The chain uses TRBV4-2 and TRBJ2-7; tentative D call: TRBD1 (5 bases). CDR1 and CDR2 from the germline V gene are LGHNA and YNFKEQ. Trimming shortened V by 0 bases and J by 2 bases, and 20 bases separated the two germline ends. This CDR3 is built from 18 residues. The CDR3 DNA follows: TGTGCCAGCAGCCAAGATCCCCCAGGGCAGGGCTCGCCCTACGAGCAGTACTTC. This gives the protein CASSQDPPGQGSPYEQYF.

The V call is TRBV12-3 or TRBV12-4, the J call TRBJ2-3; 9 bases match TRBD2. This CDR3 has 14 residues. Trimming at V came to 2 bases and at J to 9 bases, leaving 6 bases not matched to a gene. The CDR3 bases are TGTGCCAGCAGTTTAAATAGCGGGGGTGACACGCAGTATTTT. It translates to CASSLNSGGDTQYF.

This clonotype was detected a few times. In nucleotides, the CDR3 is TGCAGTGCTAGAAATAGACTAGGGGTCAATGAGCAGTTCTTC. As protein: CSARNRLGVNEQFF. The rearrangement joins TRBV20-1 to TRBJ2-1; a possible D gene is TRBD2 (6 bases). The V and J ends lost 2 bases and 6 bases respectively, with 14 bases between them. The germline CDR1 and CDR2 sequences are DFQATT and SNEGSKA (reference sequence). The CDR3 runs to 14 residues.

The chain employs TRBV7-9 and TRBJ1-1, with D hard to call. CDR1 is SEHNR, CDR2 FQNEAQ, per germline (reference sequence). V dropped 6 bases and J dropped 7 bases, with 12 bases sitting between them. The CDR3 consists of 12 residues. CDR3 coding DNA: TGTGCCAGCAGGGATCAGAAGGATGAAGCTTTCTTT. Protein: CASRDQKDEAFF.

CDR3 residues: CASRDYRTDTQYF. The CDR3 DNA is TGTGCCAGCAGGGATTACAGGACAGATACGCAGTATTTT. This chain uses TRBV5-6 with TRBJ2-3; perhaps TRBD1 as D (5 bases). The ends were cut back, 5 bases at V and 3 bases at J, with 10 bases in the middle. Germline CDR1 and CDR2: SGHDT and YYEEEE. The CDR3 runs 13 residues.

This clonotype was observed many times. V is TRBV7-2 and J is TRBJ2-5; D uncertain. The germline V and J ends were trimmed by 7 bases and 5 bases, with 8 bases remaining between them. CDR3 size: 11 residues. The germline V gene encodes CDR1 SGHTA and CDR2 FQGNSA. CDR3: CASMQEETQYF. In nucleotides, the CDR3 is TGTGCCAGCATGCAAGAGGAGACCCAGTACTTC.

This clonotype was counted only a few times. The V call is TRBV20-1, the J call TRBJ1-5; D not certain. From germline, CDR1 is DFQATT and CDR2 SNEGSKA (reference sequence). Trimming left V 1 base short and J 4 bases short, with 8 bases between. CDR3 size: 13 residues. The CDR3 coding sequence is TGCAGTGCTAGAGTCACAGAAAATCAGCCCCAGCATTTT. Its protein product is CSARVTENQPQHF.

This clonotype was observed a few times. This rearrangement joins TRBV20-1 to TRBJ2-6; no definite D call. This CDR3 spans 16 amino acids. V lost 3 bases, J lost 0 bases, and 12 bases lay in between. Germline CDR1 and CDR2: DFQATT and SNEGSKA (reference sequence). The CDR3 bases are TGCAGTGCTAGCCACATCCTAACCTCTGGGGCCAACGTCCTGACTTTC. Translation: CSASHILTSGANVLTF.

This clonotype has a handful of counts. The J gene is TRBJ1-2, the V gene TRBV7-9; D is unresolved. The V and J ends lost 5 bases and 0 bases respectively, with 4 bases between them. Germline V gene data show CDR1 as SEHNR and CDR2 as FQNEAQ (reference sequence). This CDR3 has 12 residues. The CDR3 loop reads CASSLPNYGYTF. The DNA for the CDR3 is TGTGCCAGCAGCCTGCCTAACTATGGCTACACCTTC.

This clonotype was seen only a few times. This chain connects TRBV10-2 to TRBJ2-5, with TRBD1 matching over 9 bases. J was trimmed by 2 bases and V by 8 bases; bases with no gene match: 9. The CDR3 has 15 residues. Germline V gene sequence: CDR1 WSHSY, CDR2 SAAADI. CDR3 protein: CASGTGGGTQETQYF. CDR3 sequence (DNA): TGCGCCAGCGGAACAGGGGGCGGAACACAAGAGACCCAGTACTTC.

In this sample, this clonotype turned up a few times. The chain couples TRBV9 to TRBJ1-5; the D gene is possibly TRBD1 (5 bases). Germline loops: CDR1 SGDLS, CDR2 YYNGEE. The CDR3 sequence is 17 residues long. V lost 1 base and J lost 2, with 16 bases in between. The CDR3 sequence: CASSVTPLDSCNQPQHF. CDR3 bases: TGTGCCAGCAGCGTAACCCCCTTAGACAGTTGCAATCAGCCCCAGCATTTT.

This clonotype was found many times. The CDR3 bases are TGCAGCGTTTCTCTTTGGGGGAAACAAGAGACCCAGTACTTC. Translation gives CSVSLWGKQETQYF. This sequence joins TRBV29-1 and TRBJ2-5; possibly TRBD1 or TRBD2 for D (5 bases each). Germline CDR1 reads SQVTM; CDR2 reads ANQGSEA. CDR3 size: 14 residues. Trimming removed 5 bases at V and 2 bases at J, with 15 bases between.

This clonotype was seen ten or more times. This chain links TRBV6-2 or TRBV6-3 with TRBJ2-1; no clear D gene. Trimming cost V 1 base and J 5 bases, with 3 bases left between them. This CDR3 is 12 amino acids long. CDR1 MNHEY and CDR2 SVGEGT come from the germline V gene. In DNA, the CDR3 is TGTGCCAGCAGTTACTGGAACAATGAGCAGTTCTTC. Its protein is CASSYWNNEQFF.

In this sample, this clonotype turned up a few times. Here the CDR3 reads CASSQDVAGGYRTQYF. CDR3 coding DNA: TGTGCCAGCAGCCAAGACGTAGCGGGAGGTTACCGGACCCAGTACTTC. The rearrangement uses TRBV3-1 and TRBJ2-5; TRBD2 agrees at 10 bases. The CDR3 extends over 16 amino acids. In germline, CDR1 is LGHDT, CDR2 YNNKEL (reference sequence). V lost 0 bases and J lost 7; bases outside the gene matches: 8.

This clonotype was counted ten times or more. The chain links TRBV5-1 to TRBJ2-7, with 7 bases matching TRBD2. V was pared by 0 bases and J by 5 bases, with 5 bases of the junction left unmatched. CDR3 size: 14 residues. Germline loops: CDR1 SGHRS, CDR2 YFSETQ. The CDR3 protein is CASSLVAGENEQYF. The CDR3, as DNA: TGCGCCAGCAGCTTGGTTGCGGGAGAGAACGAGCAGTACTTC.

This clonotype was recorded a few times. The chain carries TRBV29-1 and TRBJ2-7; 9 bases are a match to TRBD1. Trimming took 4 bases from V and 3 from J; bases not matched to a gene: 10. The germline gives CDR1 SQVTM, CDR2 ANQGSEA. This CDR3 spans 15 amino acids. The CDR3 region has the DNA TGCAGCGTTGCTGTCCGGGACAGGGCTTTCTACGAGCAGTACTTC. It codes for CSVAVRDRAFYEQYF.

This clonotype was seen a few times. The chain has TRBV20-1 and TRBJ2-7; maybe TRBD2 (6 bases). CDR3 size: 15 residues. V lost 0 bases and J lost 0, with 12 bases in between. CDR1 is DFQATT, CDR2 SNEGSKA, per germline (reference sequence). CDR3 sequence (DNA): TGCAGTGCTAGAGATGGGGCGGGAAACTCCTACGAGCAGTACTTC. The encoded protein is CSARDGAGNSYEQYF.

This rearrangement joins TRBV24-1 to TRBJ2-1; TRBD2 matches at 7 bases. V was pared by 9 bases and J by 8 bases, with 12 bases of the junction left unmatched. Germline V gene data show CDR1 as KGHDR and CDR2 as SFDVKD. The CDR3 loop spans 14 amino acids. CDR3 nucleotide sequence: TGTGCCACCGGAAGACTCGGGGGGAATGATGAGCAGTTCTTC. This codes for CATGRLGGNDEQFF.

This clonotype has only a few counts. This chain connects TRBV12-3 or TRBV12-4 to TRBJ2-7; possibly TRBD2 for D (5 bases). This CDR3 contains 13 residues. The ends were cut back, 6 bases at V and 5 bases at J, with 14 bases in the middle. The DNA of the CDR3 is TGTGCCAGCAGAGAATTTTCGGGGAACGAGCAGTACTTC. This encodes CASREFSGNEQYF.

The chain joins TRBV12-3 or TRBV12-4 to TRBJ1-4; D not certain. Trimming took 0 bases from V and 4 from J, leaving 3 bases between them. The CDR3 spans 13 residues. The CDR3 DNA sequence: TGTGCCAGCAGTTTAGCCGGTAATGAAAAACTGTTTTTT. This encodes CASSLAGNEKLFF.

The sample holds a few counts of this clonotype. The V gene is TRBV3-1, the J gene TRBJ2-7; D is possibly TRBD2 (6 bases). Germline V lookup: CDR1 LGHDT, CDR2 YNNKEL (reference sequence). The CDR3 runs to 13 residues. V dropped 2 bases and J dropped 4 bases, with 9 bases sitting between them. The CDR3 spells CASSQYGGYEQYF. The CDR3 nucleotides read TGTGCCAGCAGCCAATACGGGGGTTACGAGCAGTACTTC.

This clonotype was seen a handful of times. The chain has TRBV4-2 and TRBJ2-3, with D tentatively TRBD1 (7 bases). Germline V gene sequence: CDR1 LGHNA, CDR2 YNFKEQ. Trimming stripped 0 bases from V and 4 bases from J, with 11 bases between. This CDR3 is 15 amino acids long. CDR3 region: CASSQEARGADTQYF. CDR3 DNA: TGTGCCAGCAGCCAAGAGGCCAGGGGGGCAGATACGCAGTATTTT.

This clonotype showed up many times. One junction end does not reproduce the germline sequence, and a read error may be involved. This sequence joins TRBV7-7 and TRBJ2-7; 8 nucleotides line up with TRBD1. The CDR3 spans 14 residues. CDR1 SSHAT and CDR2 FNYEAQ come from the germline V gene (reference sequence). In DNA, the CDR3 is TGTGCTAGCAGCTTAGCCGACAGGGGCTACGAGCAGTACTTC. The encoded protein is CASSLADRGYEQYF. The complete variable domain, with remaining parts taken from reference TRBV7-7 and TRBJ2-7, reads GAGVSQSPRYKVTKRGQDVTLRCDPISSHATLYWYQQALGQGPEFLTYFNYEAQPDKSGLPSDRFSAERPEGSISTLTIQRTEQRDSAMYRCASSLADRGYEQYFGPGTRLTVT.

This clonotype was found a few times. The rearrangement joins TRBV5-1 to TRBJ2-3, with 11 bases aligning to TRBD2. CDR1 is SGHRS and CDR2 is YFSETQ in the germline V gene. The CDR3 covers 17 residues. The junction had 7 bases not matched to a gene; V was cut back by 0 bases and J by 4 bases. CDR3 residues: CASSLDLAGGRADTQYF. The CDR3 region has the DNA TGCGCCAGCAGCTTGGATTTAGCGGGGGGGCGGGCAGATACGCAGTATTTT.